This T cell receptor beta chain was found in a study of T cell changes during pregnancy in multiple sclerosis. V lost 6 bases and J 5 bases, leaving 13 bases between the germline ends. Germline-derived CDR1 and CDR2 are SQVTM and ANQGSEA. The CDR3 contains 12 residues. Clones were read by immunoSEQ multiplex PCR, and TCRdb kept only the in-frame ones, dropping some. The sample has tens of thousands of clones, 92% seen once. The gene calls are TRBV29-1 and TRBJ1-1; D is unresolved. The receptor was isolated from a female donor with multiple sclerosis, enrolled in a pregnancy study. The material was peripheral blood, obtained after pregnancy. The CDR3 loop is CSVQKAGTEAFF. The DNA for the CDR3 is TGCAGCGTCCAAAAGGCGGGGACTGAAGCTTTCTTT.